The TCR beta chain under discussion was sequenced for a study of T-cell memory formation after mild COVID-19. TCRdb recomputed calls from the 5' RACE reads with MiXCR, one row per CDR3 protein. This sample has 110,000 or so distinct CDR3 sequences, with about a fifth found just once. Trimming left V 4 bases short and J 8 bases short, with 18 bases between. Germline-derived CDR1 and CDR2 are SGHRS and YFSETQ. The CDR3 runs 15 residues. This clonotype was seen only a few times. Its target is unknown. Study results and limitations: Later expanders leaned CD4+, whereas day 15 to 85 contracting clones were balanced CD4/CD8.

The specimen was PBMCs or a T cell subset sorted from them (not recorded which). The V and J genes are TRBV5-1 and TRBJ1-4; a possible D gene is TRBD1 (6 bases). The receptor was isolated from a man aged 18 to 30 who had mild COVID-19 (a few samples of this study predate the infection). Cell type and time point are not known. In DNA, the CDR3 is TGCGCCAGCAGCCCAGGACAGCAGGTCAACGAAAAACTGTTTTTT. This encodes CASSPGQQVNEKLFF.